This T cell receptor beta chain originates from a study of blood T cell repertoires in COVID-19. On the study more broadly: Acute-phase and convalescent COVID-19 samples originated in the United States, Italy and Spain. T cells, B-cell-depleted T cells, or PBMCs supplied cDNA or gDNA.

Using immunoSEQ multiplex PCR, the repertoire was profiled, and TCRdb retains in-frame clones only, with some absent. The table lists about 140,000 clones, roughly 88% of them singletons. The CDR3 spans 16 residues. CDR1 and CDR2 (germline): MGHDK, SYGVNS. Trimming cost V 1 base and J 4 bases; bases outside gene matches: 4. The chain carries TRBV25-1 and TRBJ1-4, with 9 positions matching TRBD1. The clonotype was recovered from a man in his 60s with active or convalescent COVID-19. The specimen was peripheral blood. CDR3 amino acids: CASSEFGTGNNEKLFF. The CDR3 region has the DNA TGTGCCAGCAGTGAATTTGGGACAGGGAATAATGAAAAACTGTTTTTT.